This T cell receptor (beta chain) was recorded in a study of T cells after yellow fever vaccination. Looking at the study overall: With SMART-Seq v4 Ultra Low Input, the fractions containing low cell numbers were prepared. Study findings and constraints: Among all clonotypes, a small share was observed in both CD4 and CD8 compartments. Highly abundant clonotypes carried over from the bulk population could end up in FACS-sorted repertoires as contaminants.

Each CDR3 protein is one row after TCRdb ran MiXCR on the 5' RACE reads. The sample includes around 67,000 distinct CDR3 sequences, approximately 7% of them seen just once. Comment on this clonotype: Its antigen is unidentified.

V was pared by 4 bases and J by 6 bases, with 12 bases between. The germline gives CDR1 KGHDR, CDR2 SFDVKD. This CDR3 is built from 14 residues. This receptor was identified in a young man who received the YFV17D yellow fever vaccine. The sample here was CD8+ T cells sorted from PBMCs, taken less than 6 days after the first yellow fever vaccination. The V and J genes are TRBV24-1 and TRBJ1-5, with unresolved D. CDR3 DNA sequence: TGTGCCACCAGTGACGTAGGAGAGGTTCAGCCCCAGCATTTT. It encodes CATSDVGEVQPQHF.